This TCR beta chain appears in the sequencing data of a study of shared clonotypes between healthy human individuals. Terminally differentiated effector memory CD45RA+ cells were excluded by CCR7 positive selection of CD45RO-negative cells. Each of the donors was a healthy adult who was HIV-negative and had not had a recent acute infection or vaccination. Each sample came from a Caucasian adult donor living in Nashville, Tennessee. Of note for this clone: Germline is not matched at one junction end, which may reflect a read error.

The CDR3 loop spans 11 amino acids. Germline V gives CDR1 MNHNS, CDR2 SASEGT. Profiled with immunoSEQ multiplex PCR; TCRdb holds only in-frame clones, not every one. Found here are some 2,000,000 clones, about 95% of them singletons; the top ten hold about 1.1%. The J gene is TRBJ2-7, the V gene TRBV6-1; D uncertain. Sequenced: naive CD8+ T cells sorted from blood. This TCR came from a man between 18 and 29 years old in good health. The CDR3 region is CASSLTVEASF. CDR3 sequence (DNA): TGTGCCAGCAGCCTAACGGTTGAGGCATCCTTC.